The TCR beta chain under discussion was sequenced for a study of blood T cell repertoires in COVID-19. Overall study context: Sources were T cells, B-cell-depleted T cells, or PBMCs; the material itself was cDNA or gDNA.

In the authors' workflow: Quantification of nucleated cells was approximated via reference gene primer amplification. Measured with immunoSEQ multiplex PCR; TCRdb has only the in-frame clones, and not every one. Clone size and V and J calls were adopted from that table, with D and trimming inferred from the DNA. The table records about 200,000 clones, 83% of them present only once. V dropped 6 bases and J dropped 5 bases, with 17 bases sitting between them. The CDR3 extends over 14 amino acids. Germline V gene sequence: CDR1 MDHEN, CDR2 SYDVKM. This clone appeared a few times. Sequenced material: peripheral blood. The sequence was collected from a middle-aged woman with active or convalescent COVID-19. The V gene is TRBV28, the J gene TRBJ2-7; perhaps TRBD2 as D (6 bases). CDR3 amino acids: CASSFPGGSDEQYF. The CDR3 DNA follows: TGTGCCAGCAGCTTCCCAGGAGGGTCCGACGAGCAGTACTTC.